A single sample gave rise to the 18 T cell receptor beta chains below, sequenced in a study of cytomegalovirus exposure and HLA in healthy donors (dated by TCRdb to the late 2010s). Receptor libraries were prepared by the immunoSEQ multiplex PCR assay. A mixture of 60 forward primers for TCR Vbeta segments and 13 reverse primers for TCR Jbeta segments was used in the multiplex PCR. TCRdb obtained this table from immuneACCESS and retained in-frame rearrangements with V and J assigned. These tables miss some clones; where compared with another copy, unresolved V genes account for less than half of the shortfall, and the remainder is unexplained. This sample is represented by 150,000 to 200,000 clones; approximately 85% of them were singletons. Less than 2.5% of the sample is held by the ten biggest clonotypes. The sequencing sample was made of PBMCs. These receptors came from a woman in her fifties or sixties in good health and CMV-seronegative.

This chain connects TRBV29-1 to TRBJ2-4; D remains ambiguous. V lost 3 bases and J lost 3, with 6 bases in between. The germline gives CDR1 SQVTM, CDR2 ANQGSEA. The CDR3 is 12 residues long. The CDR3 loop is CSVDFLKNIQYF. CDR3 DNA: TGCAGCGTTGATTTCCTCAAAAACATTCAGTACTTC.

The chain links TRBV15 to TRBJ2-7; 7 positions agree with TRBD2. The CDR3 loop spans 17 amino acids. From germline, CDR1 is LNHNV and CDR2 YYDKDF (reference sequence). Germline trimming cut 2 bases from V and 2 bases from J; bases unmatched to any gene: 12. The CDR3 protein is CATSRRPLLANTYEQYF. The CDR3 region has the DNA TGTGCCACCAGCAGACGTCCCTTACTAGCGAACACCTACGAGCAGTACTTC.

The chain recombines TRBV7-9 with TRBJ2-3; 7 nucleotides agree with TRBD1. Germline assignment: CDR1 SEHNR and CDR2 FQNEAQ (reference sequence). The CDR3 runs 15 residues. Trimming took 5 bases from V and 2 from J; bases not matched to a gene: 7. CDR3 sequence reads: CASSQGDRTTDTQYF. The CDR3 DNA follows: TGTGCCAGCAGCCAAGGGGACAGAACCACAGATACGCAGTATTTT.

The CDR3 coding sequence is TGTGCCAGCAGCTATAACTCAGGATACAATGAGCAGTTCTTC. Amino acid sequence: CASSYNSGYNEQFF. This chain uses TRBV5-4 with TRBJ2-1; D remains ambiguous. This CDR3 has 14 amino acids. CDR1 is SGHNT and CDR2 is YYREEE in the germline V gene (reference sequence). Trimming took off 3 bases at V and 4 bases at J, with 11 bases between the two ends.

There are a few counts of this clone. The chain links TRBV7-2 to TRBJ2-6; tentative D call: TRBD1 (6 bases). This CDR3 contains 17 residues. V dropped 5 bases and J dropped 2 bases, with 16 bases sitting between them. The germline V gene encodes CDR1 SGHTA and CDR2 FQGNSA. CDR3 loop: CASSTQGRQTGANVLTF. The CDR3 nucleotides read TGTGCCAGCAGCACCCAGGGGCGACAGACTGGGGCCAACGTCCTGACTTTC.

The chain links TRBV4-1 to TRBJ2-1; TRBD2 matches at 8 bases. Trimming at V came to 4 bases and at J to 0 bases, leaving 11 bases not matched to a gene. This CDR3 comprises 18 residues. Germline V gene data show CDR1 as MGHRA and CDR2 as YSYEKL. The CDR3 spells CASSLSTSGGSSYNEQFF. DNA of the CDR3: TGCGCCAGCAGCCTTTCCACTAGCGGAGGGAGCTCCTACAATGAGCAGTTCTTC.

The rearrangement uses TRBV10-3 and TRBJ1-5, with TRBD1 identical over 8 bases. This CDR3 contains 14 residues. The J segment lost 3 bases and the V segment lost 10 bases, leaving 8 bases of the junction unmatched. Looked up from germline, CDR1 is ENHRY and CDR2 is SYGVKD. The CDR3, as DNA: TGTGCCACGTCGAGGCAGGGGGCCAATCAGCCCCAGCATTTT. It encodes CATSRQGANQPQHF.

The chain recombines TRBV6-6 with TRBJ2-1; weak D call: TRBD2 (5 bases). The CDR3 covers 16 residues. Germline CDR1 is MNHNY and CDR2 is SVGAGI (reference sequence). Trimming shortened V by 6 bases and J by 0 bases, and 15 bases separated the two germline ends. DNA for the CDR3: TGTGCCAGCAGCCCCGGACTTTCTAGCTCCTACAATGAGCAGTTCTTC. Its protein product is CASSPGLSSSYNEQFF.

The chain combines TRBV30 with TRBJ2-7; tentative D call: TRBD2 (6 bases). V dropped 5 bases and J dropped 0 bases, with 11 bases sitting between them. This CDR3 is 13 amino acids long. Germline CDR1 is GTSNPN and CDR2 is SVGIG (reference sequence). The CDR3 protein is CAWSLAYSYEQYF. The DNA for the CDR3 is TGTGCCTGGTCTCTAGCGTACTCCTACGAGCAGTACTTC.

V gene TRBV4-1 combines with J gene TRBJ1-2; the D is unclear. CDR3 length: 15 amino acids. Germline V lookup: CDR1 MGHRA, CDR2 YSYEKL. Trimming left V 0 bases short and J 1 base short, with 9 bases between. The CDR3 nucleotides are TGCGCCAGCAGCCAAGACATCAAGAGTAACTATGGCTACACCTTC. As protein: CASSQDIKSNYGYTF.

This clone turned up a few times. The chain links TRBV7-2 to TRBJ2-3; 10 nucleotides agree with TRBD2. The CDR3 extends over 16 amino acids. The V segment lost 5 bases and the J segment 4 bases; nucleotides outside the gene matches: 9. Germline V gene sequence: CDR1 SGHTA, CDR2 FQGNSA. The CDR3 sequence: CASSPKAGGAADTQYF. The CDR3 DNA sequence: TGTGCCAGCAGCCCAAAAGCGGGGGGGGCCGCAGATACGCAGTATTTT.

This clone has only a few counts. In nucleotides, the CDR3 is TGTGCCAGCAGTGAAGGATCGGCGGACACAGATACGCAGTATTTT. Translated: CASSEGSADTDTQYF. The chain couples TRBV6-4 to TRBJ2-3; D is unclear. Germline V gene sequence: CDR1 MRHNA, CDR2 SNTAGT. Trimming cost V 3 bases and J 2 bases, with 12 bases left between them. This CDR3 has 15 residues.

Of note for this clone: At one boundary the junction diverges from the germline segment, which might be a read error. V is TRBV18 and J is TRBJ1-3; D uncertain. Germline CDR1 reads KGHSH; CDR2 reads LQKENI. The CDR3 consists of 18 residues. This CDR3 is CASSPPRSGEGAGSTIYF. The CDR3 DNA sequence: TGTGCCAGCTCACCACCCCGGAGCGGTGAAGGCGCTGGAAGCACCATATATTTT.

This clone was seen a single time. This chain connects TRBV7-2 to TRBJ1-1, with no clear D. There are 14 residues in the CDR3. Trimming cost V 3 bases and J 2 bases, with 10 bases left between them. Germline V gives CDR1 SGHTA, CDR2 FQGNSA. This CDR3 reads CASSFQAINTEAFF. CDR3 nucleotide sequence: TGTGCCAGCAGCTTCCAGGCGATAAACACTGAAGCTTTCTTT.

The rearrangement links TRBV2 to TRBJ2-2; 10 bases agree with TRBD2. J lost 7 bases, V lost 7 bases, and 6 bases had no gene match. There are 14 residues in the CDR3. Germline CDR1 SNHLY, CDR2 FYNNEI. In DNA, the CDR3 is TGTGCCAGCACTGACAGGACTAGCGGCGGGGAGCTGTTTTTT. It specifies CASTDRTSGGELFF.

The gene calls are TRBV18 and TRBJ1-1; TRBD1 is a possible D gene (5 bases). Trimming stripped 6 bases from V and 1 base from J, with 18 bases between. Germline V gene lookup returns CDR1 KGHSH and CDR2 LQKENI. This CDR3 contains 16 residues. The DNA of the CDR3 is TGTGCCAGCTCGCCCACTATCGGGGGGGGGAACACTGAAGCTTTCTTT. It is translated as CASSPTIGGGNTEAFF.

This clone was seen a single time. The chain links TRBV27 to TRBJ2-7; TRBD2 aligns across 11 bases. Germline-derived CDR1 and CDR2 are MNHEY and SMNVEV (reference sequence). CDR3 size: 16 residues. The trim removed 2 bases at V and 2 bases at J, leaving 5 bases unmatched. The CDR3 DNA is TGTGCCAGCAGTTTACTAAAGACTAGCGGGACCTACGAGCAGTACTTC. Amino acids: CASSLLKTSGTYEQYF.

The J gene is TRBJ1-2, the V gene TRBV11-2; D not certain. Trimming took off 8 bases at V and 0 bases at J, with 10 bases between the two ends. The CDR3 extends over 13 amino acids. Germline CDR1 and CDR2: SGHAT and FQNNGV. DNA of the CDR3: TGTGCCAGCCGGGAGTTTTCTAACTATGGCTACACCTTC. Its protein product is CASREFSNYGYTF.